The TCR beta chain under discussion was sequenced for a study of pediatric ulcerative colitis. This clone occurred once. The antigen is unknown. Measured with immunoSEQ multiplex PCR; TCRdb has only the in-frame clones, and not every one. This sample yields more than 35,000 clones, of which around 73% are seen a single time; about 0.74% belongs to the top ten. This CDR3 has 14 amino acids. Germline loops: CDR1 LNHNV, CDR2 YYDKDF (reference sequence). V shed 1 base, J shed 4 bases, and the junction held 3 bases outside the gene matches. Whole-study findings and limits: Repertoires came from total lymphocyte DNA, so rare subsets like regulatory T cells may be missed. Two rectal CDR3 clonotypes occurred in all ulcerative colitis patients.

Rectal tissue came from one to two pinch biopsies taken at colonoscopy. The chain joins TRBV15 to TRBJ1-1; 7 bases match TRBD1. Sequencing was done on a sample of gut tissue. The receptor was isolated from a boy younger than 18 with moderate ulcerative colitis. The chain's CDR3 is CATSRVSGGTEAFF. The CDR3 nucleotides read TGTGCCACCAGCAGAGTATCAGGGGGCACTGAAGCTTTCTTT. The variable domain in full, completed from reference TRBV15 and TRBJ1-1, reads DAMVIQNPRYQVTQFGKPVTLSCSQTLNHNVMYWYQQKSSQAPKLLFHYYDKDFNNEADTPDNFQSRRPNTSFCFLDIRSPGLGDTAMYLCATSRVSGGTEAFFGQGTRLTVV.